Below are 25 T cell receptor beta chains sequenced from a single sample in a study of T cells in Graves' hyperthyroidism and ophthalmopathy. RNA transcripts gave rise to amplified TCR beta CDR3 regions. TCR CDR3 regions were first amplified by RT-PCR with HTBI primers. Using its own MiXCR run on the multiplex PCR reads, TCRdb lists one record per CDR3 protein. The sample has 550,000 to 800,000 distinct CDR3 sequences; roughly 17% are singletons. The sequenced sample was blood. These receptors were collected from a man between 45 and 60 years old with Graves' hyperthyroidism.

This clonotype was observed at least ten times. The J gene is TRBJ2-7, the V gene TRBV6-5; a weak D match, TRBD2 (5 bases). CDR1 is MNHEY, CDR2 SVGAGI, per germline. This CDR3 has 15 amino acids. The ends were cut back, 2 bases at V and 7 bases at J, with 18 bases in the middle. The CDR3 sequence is CASSYGTGLLGEQYF. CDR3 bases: TGTGCCAGCAGTTACGGTACCGGACTTCTGGGGGAGCAGTACTTC.

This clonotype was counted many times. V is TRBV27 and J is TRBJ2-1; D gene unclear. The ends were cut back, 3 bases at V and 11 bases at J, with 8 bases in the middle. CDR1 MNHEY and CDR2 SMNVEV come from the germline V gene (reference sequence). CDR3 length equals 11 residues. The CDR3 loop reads CASSFGAKQFF. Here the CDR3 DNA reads TGTGCCAGCAGTTTTGGCGCAAAGCAGTTCTTC.

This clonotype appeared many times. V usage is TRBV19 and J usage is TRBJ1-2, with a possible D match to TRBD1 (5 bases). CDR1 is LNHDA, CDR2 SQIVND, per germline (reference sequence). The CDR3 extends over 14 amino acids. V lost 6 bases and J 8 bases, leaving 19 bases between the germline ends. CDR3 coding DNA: TGTGCCAGTAGACAGGTCGATCCTCTCGGCGGCTACACCTTC. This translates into CASRQVDPLGGYTF.

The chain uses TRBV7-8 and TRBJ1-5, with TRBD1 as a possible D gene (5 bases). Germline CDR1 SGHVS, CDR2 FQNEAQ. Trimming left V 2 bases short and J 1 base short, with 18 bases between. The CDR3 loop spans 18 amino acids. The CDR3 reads CASSLPPGGGYSNQPQHF. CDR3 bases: TGTGCCAGCAGCTTACCACCGGGGGGTGGTTACAGCAATCAGCCCCAGCATTTT.

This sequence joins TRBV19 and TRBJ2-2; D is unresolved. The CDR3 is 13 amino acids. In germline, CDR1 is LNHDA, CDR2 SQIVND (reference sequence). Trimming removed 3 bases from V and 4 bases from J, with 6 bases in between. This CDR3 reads CASSIRGTGELFF. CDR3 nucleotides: TGTGCCAGTAGTATTCGCGGCACCGGGGAGCTGTTTTTT.

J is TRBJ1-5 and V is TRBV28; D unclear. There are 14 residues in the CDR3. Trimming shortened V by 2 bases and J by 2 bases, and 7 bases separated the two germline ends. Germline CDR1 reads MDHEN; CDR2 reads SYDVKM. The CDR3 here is CASSLTPGNQPQHF. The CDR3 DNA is TGTGCCAGCAGTTTAACCCCAGGCAATCAGCCCCAGCATTTT.

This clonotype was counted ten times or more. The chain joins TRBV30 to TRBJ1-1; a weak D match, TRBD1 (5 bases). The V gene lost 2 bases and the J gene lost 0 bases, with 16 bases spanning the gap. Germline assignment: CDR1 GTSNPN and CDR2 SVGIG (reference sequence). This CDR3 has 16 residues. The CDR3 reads CAWSQLGGIMNTEAFF. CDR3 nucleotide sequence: TGTGCCTGGAGTCAACTGGGGGGGATCATGAACACTGAAGCTTTCTTT.

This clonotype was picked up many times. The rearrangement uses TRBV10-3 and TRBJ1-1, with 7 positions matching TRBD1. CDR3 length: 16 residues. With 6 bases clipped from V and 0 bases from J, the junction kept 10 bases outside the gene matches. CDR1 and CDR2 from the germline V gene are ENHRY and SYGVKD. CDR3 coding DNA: TGTGCCATCAGACCTGGGACAGATAACATGAACACTGAAGCTTTCTTT. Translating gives CAIRPGTDNMNTEAFF.

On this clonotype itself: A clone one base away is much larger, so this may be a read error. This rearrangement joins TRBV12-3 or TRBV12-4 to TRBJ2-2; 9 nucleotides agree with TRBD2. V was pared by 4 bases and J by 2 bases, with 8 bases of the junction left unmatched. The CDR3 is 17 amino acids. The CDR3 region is CASSSSTSGANTGELFF. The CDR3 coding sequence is TGTGCCAGCAGTTCGTCGACTAGCGGAGCCAACACCGGGGAGCTGTTTTTT.

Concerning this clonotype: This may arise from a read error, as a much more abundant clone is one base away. The CDR3 region is CASSEPGQGFKLETQYF. CDR3 bases: TGTGCCAGCAGTGAGCCGGGACAGGGTTTTAAGCTGGAGACCCAGTACTTC. The V call is TRBV28, the J call TRBJ2-5; 9 nucleotides align to TRBD1. Germline V gene lookup returns CDR1 MDHEN and CDR2 SYDVKM. V dropped 5 bases and J dropped 5; count of bases not matched to a gene: 15. CDR3 size: 17 residues.

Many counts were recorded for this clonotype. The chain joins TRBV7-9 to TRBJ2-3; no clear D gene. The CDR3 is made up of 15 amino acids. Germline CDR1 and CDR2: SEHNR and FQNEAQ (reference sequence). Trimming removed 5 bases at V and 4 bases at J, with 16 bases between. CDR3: CASSTHRATPDTQYF. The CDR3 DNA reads TGTGCCAGCAGCACCCACCGGGCCACCCCAGATACGCAGTATTTT. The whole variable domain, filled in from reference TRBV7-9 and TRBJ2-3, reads DTGVSQNPRHKITKRGQNVTFRCDPISEHNRLYWYRQTLGQGPEFLTYFQNEAQLEKSRLLSDRFSAERPKGSFSTLEIQRTEQGDSAMYLCASSTHRATPDTQYFGPGTRLTVL.

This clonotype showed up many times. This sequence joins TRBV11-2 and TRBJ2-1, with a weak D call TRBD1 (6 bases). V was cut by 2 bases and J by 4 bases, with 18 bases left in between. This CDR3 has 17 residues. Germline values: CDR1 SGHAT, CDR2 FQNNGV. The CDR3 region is CASSLRLGQNPYNEQFF. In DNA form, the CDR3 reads TGTGCCAGCAGCTTACGCCTCGGACAGAACCCTTACAATGAGCAGTTCTTC.

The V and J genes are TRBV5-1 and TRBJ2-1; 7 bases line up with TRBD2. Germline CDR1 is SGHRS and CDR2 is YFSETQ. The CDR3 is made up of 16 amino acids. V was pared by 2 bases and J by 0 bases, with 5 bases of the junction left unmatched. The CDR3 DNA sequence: TGCGCCAGCAGCTTCGGGACTACCAACTCCTACAATGAGCAGTTCTTC. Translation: CASSFGTTNSYNEQFF.

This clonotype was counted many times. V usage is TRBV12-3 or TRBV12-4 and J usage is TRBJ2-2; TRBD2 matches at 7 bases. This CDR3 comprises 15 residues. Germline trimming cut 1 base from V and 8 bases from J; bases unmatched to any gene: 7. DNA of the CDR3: TGTGCCAGCAGTTTAGAGGGAGGGTATGGAGGGGAGCTGTTTTTT. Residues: CASSLEGGYGGELFF.

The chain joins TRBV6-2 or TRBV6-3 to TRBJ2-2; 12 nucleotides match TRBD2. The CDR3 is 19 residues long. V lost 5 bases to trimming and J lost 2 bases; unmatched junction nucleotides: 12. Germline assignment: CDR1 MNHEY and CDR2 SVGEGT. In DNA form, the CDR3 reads TGTGCCAGCAGTCCCCACGTGACTAGCGGGAGATTCAACACCGGGGAGCTGTTTTTT. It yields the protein CASSPHVTSGRFNTGELFF.

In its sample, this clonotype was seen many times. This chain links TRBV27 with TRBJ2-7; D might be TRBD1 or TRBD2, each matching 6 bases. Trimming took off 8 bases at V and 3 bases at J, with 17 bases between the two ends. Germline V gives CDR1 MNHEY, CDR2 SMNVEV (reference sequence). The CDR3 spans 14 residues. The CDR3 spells CASGLSGEDYEQYF. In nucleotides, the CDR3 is TGTGCCAGCGGATTATCAGGGGAGGACTACGAGCAGTACTTC.

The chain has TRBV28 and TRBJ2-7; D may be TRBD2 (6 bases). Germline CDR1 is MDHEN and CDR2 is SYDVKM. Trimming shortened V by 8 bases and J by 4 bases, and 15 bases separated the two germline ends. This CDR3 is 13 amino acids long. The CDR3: CASQTEGWYEQYF. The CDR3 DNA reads TGTGCCAGCCAAACGGAGGGCTGGTACGAGCAGTACTTC.

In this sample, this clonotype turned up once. In nucleotides, the CDR3 is TGTGCCAGTAGTCCCTCGAGGGGGCGGCTCTCCTACGAGCAGTACTTC. This gives the protein CASSPSRGRLSYEQYF. This chain uses TRBV19 with TRBJ2-7, with 7 bases identical to TRBD1. Germline CDR1 reads LNHDA; CDR2 reads SQIVND (reference sequence). This CDR3 comprises 16 residues. The V segment lost 5 bases and the J segment 0 bases; nucleotides outside the gene matches: 10.

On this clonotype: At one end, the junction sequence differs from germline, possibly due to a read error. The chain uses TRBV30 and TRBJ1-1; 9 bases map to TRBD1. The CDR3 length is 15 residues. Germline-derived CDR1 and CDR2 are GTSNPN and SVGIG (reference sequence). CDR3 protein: CAWRPGQGLGTEAFF. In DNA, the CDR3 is TGCGCCTGGAGGCCGGGACAGGGCTTGGGCACTGAAGCTTTCTTT.

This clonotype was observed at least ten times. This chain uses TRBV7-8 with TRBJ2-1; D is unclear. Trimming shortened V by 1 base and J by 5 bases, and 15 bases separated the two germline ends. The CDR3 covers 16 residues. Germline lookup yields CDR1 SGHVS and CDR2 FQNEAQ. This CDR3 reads CASSLEGDQLDNEQFF. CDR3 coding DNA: TGTGCCAGCAGCTTAGAAGGCGATCAATTGGACAATGAGCAGTTCTTC.

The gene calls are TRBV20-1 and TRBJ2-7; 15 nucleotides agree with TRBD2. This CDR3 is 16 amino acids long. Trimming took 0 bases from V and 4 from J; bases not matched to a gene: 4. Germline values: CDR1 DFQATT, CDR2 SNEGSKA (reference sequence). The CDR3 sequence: CSARDMGLAGGYEQYF. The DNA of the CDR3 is TGCAGTGCTAGAGACATGGGACTAGCGGGAGGATACGAGCAGTACTTC.

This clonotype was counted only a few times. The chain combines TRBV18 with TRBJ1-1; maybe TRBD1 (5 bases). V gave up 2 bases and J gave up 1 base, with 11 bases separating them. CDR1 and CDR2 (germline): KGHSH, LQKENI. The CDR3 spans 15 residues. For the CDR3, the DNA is TGTGCCAGCTCACCAGGGGACCGACGGAACACTGAAGCTTTCTTT. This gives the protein CASSPGDRRNTEAFF.

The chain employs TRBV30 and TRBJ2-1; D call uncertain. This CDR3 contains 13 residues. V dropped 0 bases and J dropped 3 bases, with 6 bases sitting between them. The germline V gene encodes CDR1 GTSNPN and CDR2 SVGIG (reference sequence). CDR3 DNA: TGTGCCTGGAGTGTAGGTAACTACAATGAGCAGTTCTTC. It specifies CAWSVGNYNEQFF.

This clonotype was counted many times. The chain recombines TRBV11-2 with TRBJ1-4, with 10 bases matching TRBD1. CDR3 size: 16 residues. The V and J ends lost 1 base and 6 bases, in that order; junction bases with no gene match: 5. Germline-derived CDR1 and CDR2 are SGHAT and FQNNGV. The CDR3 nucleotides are TGTGCCAGCAGCTTAGGCCCGGGACAGGGGTATGAAAAACTGTTTTTT. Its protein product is CASSLGPGQGYEKLFF.

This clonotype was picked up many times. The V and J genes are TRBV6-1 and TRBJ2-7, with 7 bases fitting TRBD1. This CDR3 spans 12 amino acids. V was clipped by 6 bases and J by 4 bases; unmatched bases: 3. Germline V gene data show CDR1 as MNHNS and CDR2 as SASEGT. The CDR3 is CASSETGYEQYF. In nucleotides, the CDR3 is TGTGCCAGCAGCGAGACAGGGTACGAGCAGTACTTC.